This T cell receptor (beta chain) was observed in a study of long-term antiretroviral therapy in people with HIV. Researchers report immunoSEQ v3.0 was run at survey level. The repertoire was sequenced with immunoSEQ multiplex PCR; TCRdb's copy has only in-frame clones and lacks some. The sample shows 20,000 to 25,000 clones, roughly four fifths of them seen only once. Note on this clone: The antigen is not known.

Study results and limitations: Pre-ART clonal expansions dominated every time point's repertoire. The range of CDR3 lengths in HIV repertoires proved narrower than that found in controls.

Before DNA extraction, roughly 0.85-10 million cryopreserved PBMC were held in the samples. The V end was cut by 3 bases, the J end by 0 bases, with 6 bases between. The CDR3 loop spans 13 amino acids. Looked up from germline, CDR1 is SQVTM and CDR2 is ANQGSEA. V is TRBV29-1 and J is TRBJ1-3; D unresolved. The sequence came from a woman aged 40 to 55 with HIV. The sequences come from unsorted PBMCs, collected less than 1.8 years before starting antiretroviral therapy. This CDR3 reads CSVDSNSGNTIYF. CDR3 nucleotides: TGCAGCGTTGATTCGAACTCTGGAAACACCATATATTTT. Full variable domain (rest looked up from reference TRBV29-1 and TRBJ1-3): SAVISQKPSRDICQRGTSLTIQCQVDSQVTMMFWYRQQPGQSLTLIATANQGSEATYESGFVIDKFPISRPNLTFSTLTVSNMSPEDSSIYLCSVDSNSGNTIYFGEGSWLTVV.